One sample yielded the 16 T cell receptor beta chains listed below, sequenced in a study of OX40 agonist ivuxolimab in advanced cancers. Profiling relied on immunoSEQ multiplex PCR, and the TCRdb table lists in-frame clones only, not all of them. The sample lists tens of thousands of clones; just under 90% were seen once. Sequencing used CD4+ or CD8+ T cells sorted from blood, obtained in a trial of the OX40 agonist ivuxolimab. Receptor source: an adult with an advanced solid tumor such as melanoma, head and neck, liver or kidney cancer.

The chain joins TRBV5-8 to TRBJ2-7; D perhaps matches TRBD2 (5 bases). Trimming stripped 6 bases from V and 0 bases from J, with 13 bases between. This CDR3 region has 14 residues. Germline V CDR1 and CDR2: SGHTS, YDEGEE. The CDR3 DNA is TGTGCCAGCACCCTGGACTCCTACTCCTACGAGCAGTACTTC. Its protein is CASTLDSYSYEQYF.

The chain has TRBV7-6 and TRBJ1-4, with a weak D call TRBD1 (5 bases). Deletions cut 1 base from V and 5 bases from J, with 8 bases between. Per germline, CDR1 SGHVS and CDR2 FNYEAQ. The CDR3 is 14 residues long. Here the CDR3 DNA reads TGTGCCAGCAGCTTAGGCAGGGAGAATGAAAAACTGTTTTTT. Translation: CASSLGRENEKLFF.

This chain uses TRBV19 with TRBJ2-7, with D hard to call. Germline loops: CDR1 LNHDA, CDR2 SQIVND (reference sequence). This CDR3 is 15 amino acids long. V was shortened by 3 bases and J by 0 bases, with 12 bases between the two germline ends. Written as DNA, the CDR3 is TGTGCCAGTAGTATTTTGGCGTCGCCCTCCTACGAGCAGTACTTC. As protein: CASSILASPSYEQYF.

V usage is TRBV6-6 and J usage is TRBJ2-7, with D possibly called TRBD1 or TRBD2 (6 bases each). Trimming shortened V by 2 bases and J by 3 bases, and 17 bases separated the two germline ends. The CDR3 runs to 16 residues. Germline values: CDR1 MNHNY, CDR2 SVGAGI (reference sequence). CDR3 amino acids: CASSYRRGTLDYEQYF. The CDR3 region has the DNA TGTGCCAGCAGTTACAGGAGGGGGACCCTGGACTACGAGCAGTACTTC.

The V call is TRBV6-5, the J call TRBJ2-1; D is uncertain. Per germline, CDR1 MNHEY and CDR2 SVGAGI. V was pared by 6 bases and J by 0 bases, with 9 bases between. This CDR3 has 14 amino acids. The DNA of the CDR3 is TGTGCCAGCAGGTTCCTATCCTCCTACAATGAGCAGTTCTTC. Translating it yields CASRFLSSYNEQFF.

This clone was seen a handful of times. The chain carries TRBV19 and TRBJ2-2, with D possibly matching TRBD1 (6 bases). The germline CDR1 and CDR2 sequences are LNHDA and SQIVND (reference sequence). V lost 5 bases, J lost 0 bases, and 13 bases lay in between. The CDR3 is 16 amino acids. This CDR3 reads CASSLRGTTNTGELFF. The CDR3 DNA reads TGTGCCAGTAGTCTCCGAGGGACAACGAACACCGGGGAGCTGTTTTTT.

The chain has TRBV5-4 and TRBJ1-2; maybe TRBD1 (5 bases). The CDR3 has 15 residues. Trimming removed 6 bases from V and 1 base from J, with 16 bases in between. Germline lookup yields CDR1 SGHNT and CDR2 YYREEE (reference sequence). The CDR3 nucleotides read TGTGCCAGCACCTGGGCCCTGGGGGTTAACTATGGCTACACCTTC. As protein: CASTWALGVNYGYTF. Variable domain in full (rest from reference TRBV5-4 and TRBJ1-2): ETGVTQSPTHLIKTRGQQVTLRCSSQSGHNTVSWYQQALGQGPQFIFQYYREEENGRGNFPPRFSGLQFPNYSSELNVNALELDDSALYLCASTWALGVNYGYTFGSGTRLTVV.

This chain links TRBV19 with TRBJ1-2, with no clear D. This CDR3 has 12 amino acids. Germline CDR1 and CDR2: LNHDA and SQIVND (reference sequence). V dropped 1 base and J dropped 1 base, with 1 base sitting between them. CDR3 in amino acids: CASSIVNYGYTF. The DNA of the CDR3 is TGTGCCAGTAGTATAGTTAACTATGGCTACACCTTC.

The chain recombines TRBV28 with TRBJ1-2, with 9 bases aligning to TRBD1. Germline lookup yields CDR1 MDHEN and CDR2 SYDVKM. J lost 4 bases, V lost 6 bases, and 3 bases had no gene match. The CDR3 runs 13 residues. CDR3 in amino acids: CASSQTGGYGYTF. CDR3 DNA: TGTGCCAGCAGCCAGACAGGGGGCTATGGCTACACCTTC.

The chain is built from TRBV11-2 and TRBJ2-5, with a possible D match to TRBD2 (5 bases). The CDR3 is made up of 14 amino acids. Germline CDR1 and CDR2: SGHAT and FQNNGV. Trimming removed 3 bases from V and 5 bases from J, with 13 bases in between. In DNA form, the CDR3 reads TGTGCCAGCAGCTTTACGAGGGTCCCGGAGACCCAGTACTTC. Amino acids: CASSFTRVPETQYF.

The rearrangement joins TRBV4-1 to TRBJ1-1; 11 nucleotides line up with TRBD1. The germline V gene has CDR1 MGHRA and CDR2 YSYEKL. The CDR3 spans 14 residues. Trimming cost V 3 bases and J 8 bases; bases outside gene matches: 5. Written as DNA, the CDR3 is TGCGCCAGCAGCCAGGGGGACAGGGGGATGGAAGCTTTCTTT. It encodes CASSQGDRGMEAFF.

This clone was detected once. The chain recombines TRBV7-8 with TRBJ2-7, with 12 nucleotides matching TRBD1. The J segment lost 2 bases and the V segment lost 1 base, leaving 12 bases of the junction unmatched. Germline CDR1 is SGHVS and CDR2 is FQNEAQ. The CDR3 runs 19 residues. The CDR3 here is CASSLVSGQGARRAYEQYF. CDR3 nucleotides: TGTGCCAGCAGCTTAGTGTCGGGACAGGGGGCGCGGAGAGCCTACGAGCAGTACTTC.

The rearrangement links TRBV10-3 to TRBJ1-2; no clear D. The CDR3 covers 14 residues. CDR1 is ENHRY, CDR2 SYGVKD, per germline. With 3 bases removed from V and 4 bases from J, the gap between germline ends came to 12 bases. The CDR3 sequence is CAISDTGFIYGYTF. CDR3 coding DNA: TGTGCCATCAGTGACACCGGGTTTATCTATGGCTACACCTTC.

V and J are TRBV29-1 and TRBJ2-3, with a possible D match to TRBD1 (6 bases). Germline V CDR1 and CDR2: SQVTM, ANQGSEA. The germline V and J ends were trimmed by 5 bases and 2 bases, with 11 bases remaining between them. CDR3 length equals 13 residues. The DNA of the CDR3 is TGCAGCGTTCATACAGGGTCCACAGATACGCAGTATTTT. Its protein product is CSVHTGSTDTQYF.

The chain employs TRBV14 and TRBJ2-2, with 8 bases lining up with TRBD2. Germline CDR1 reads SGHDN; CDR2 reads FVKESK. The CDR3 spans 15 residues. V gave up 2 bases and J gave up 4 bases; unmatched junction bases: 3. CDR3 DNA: TGTGCCAGCAGCCAAAACGGGAGGGGCACCGGGGAGCTGTTTTTT. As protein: CASSQNGRGTGELFF.

The CDR3 DNA reads TGTGCCAGTAGGCCCGGTGCGACTAGCGGTTACACAGATACGCAGTATTTT. Protein product: CASRPGATSGYTDTQYF. This chain connects TRBV19 to TRBJ2-3; 9 nucleotides line up with TRBD2. The junction had 12 bases not matched to a gene; V was cut back by 6 bases and J by 2 bases. The CDR3 sequence is 17 residues long. CDR1 and CDR2 (germline): LNHDA, SQIVND (reference sequence).